These 21 T cell receptor beta chains were all obtained from the same sample, sequenced in a study of T cells after yellow fever vaccination. TCRdb re-called the 5' RACE reads with MiXCR, one entry per CDR3 protein. Altogether about 200,000 distinct CDR3 sequences are present, 3% to 3.5% being singletons, with the ten largest covering roughly 3%. This specimen consisted of CD4+ T cells sorted from PBMCs, obtained 10 days after the yellow fever booster vaccination. These receptors all come from a young man who received the YFV17D yellow fever vaccine.

CDR3 region: CSARDRSGGLSYNEQFF. For the CDR3, the DNA is TGCAGTGCTAGAGATCGAAGCGGGGGGCTCTCCTACAATGAGCAGTTCTTC. The chain links TRBV20-1 to TRBJ2-1; the match to TRBD2 covers 9 bases. From germline, CDR1 is DFQATT and CDR2 SNEGSKA (reference sequence). CDR3 length equals 17 residues. V was pared by 0 bases and J by 0 bases, with 6 bases of the junction left unmatched.

With regard to this clonotype: A much larger clone lies a single base off, so this may be a read error. The chain is built from TRBV7-9 and TRBJ1-5, with D maybe TRBD1 (5 bases). Per the germline V gene, CDR1 is SEHNR and CDR2 is FQNEAQ (reference sequence). This CDR3 has 13 amino acids. The CDR3, as DNA: TGTGCCTGCAGACGAGGGGATGATCAGCCCCAGCATTTT. Its protein is CACRRGDDQPQHF.

This clonotype is categorized as medium-sized. The rearrangement links TRBV20-1 to TRBJ1-5; D gene unclear. This CDR3 is 12 amino acids long. The V and J ends lost 4 bases and 0 bases respectively, with 4 bases between them. Germline V gene lookup returns CDR1 DFQATT and CDR2 SNEGSKA (reference sequence). Here the CDR3 reads CSATPSNQPQHF. The CDR3 coding sequence is TGCAGTGCTACCCCTAGCAATCAGCCCCAGCATTTT.

At least ten counts were recorded for this clonotype. The chain combines TRBV5-6 with TRBJ2-7; TRBD1 matches at 8 bases. Per germline, CDR1 SGHDT and CDR2 YYEEEE. With 6 bases clipped from V and 2 bases from J, the junction kept 7 bases outside the gene matches. The CDR3 totals 14 residues. CDR3 region: CASTRQGTAYEQYV. In nucleotides, the CDR3 is TGTGCCAGCACCAGACAGGGGACGGCCTACGAGCAGTACGTC.

This clonotype has at least ten counts. V usage is TRBV5-1 and J usage is TRBJ1-6; D call uncertain. The V end was cut by 1 base, the J end by 9 bases, with 11 bases between. The V gene's germline CDR1 is SGHRS and CDR2 YFSETQ. The CDR3 runs to 14 residues. DNA for the CDR3: TGCGCCAGCAGCTTGCTTGGGGAGGTTTCACCCCTCCACTTT. As protein: CASSLLGEVSPLHF.

Comment on this clonotype: It may be a read error: a sequence one base away is much more abundant. The chain joins TRBV9 to TRBJ2-7; D may correspond to TRBD1 or TRBD2 (5 bases each). Per germline, CDR1 SGDLS and CDR2 YYNGEE. The CDR3 spans 15 residues. Here the CDR3 reads CANSVGVEGTYEQYF. The CDR3 bases are TGTGCCAACAGCGTCGGTGTAGAGGGGACCTACGAGCAGTACTTC.

This clonotype occurred a few times. The CDR3 coding sequence is TGTGCCATCAGTGAGCCCGGACAGGGGAGAGAGTACGTC. Its protein is CAISEPGQGREYV. The chain has TRBV10-3 and TRBJ2-7; 9 nucleotides line up with TRBD1. Trimming at V came to 2 bases and at J to 11 bases, leaving 7 bases not matched to a gene. CDR1 is ENHRY, CDR2 SYGVKD, per germline. This CDR3 spans 13 amino acids.

This clonotype has a handful of counts. This chain links TRBV27 with TRBJ1-2; the D is unclear. Germline V gene sequence: CDR1 MNHEY, CDR2 SMNVEV (reference sequence). This CDR3 is built from 16 residues. V shed 6 bases and J shed 7 bases, with 24 bases lying between them. CDR3 sequence: CASSSLLREGRRGYTF. The CDR3, as DNA: TGTGCCAGCAGCTCCCTTTTGAGAGAGGGCCGTCGTGGCTACACCTTC.

This clonotype was observed a few times. V gene TRBV25-1 combines with J gene TRBJ1-6; D gene unclear. The germline CDR1 and CDR2 sequences are MGHDK and SYGVNS. The CDR3 is 15 amino acids. V lost 6 bases to trimming and J lost 7 bases, with 16 bases between them. The CDR3 loop is CASSGDNGRNSPLHF. The CDR3 DNA is TGTGCCAGCAGCGGCGACAATGGGCGCAATTCACCCCTCCACTTT.

The table lists this clonotype with a few counts. The chain combines TRBV4-1 with TRBJ2-4; unclear D gene. V lost 1 base, J lost 0 bases, and 10 bases lay in between. Germline CDR1 MGHRA, CDR2 YSYEKL. There are 16 residues in the CDR3. The DNA for the CDR3 is TGCGCCAGCAGCCAAGTCGGTACATTAGCCAAAAACATTCAGTACTTC. Translation: CASSQVGTLAKNIQYF.

The table lists this clonotype with many counts. V usage is TRBV24-1 and J usage is TRBJ2-1; D is perhaps TRBD2 (6 bases). The CDR3 runs 13 residues. Trimming removed 4 bases from V and 9 bases from J, with 12 bases in between. The germline V gene encodes CDR1 KGHDR and CDR2 SFDVKD. The CDR3 region has the DNA TGTGCCACCAGTGAATCCGCGGGGTTTGAGCAGTTCTTC. Its translation: CATSESAGFEQFF.

The table lists this clonotype with a few counts. The V call is TRBV6-1, the J call TRBJ2-2; no clear D gene. Between the trimmed V and J ends, which lost 5 bases and 9 bases, there was a span of 19 bases. This CDR3 has 15 residues. CDR1 and CDR2 from the germline V gene are MNHNS and SASEGT. In DNA form, the CDR3 reads TGTGCCAGCAGTAATCGGACCCCGACTTCCCGGGAGCTGTTTTTT. Its protein is CASSNRTPTSRELFF.

This clonotype was detected a few times. The chain has TRBV29-1 and TRBJ2-3; D is possibly TRBD2 (5 bases). The germline V and J ends were trimmed by 6 bases and 0 bases, with 16 bases remaining between them. This CDR3 contains 15 residues. Germline V gene data show CDR1 as SQVTM and CDR2 as ANQGSEA. The CDR3 is CSVAFGLASTDTQYF. The CDR3 coding sequence is TGCAGCGTAGCCTTTGGACTGGCTAGCACAGATACGCAGTATTTT.

This clonotype was recorded many times. V usage is TRBV7-2 and J usage is TRBJ1-5; D is uncertain. The CDR3 contains 15 residues. V was trimmed by 4 bases and J by 0 bases, leaving 10 bases between them. Germline V gene sequence: CDR1 SGHTA, CDR2 FQGNSA. CDR3 in DNA: TGTGCCAGCAGCTGGTATCGCGTTAGCAATCAGCCCCAGCATTTT. Amino acids: CASSWYRVSNQPQHF. The full variable domain, completed using reference TRBV7-2 and TRBJ1-5, is GAGVSQSPSNKVTEKGKDVELRCDPISGHTALYWYRQSLGQGLEFLIYFQGNSAPDKSGLPSDRFSAERTGGSVSTLTIQRTQQEDSAVYLCASSWYRVSNQPQHFGDGTRLSIL.

This clonotype has a handful of counts. This chain links TRBV5-6 with TRBJ2-3; the match to TRBD2 covers 9 bases. This CDR3 is built from 16 residues. Germline V gene sequence: CDR1 SGHDT, CDR2 YYEEEE. V lost 4 bases to trimming and J lost 6 bases; unmatched junction nucleotides: 12. CDR3 region: CASSPRRGGSPDTQYF. In nucleotides, the CDR3 is TGTGCCAGCAGCCCGAGGCGGGGGGGCTCTCCGGATACGCAGTATTTT.

In this sample, this clonotype turned up many times. This sequence joins TRBV6-5 and TRBJ2-3, with D uncertain. The germline gives CDR1 MNHEY, CDR2 SVGAGI. The CDR3 runs to 15 residues. V was pared by 2 bases and J by 5 bases, with 14 bases between. CDR3 DNA: TGTGCCAGCAGTTACAGCTTTGGTCCTCTAGATACGCAGTATTTT. Its protein product is CASSYSFGPLDTQYF.

In its sample, this clonotype was seen many times. The rearrangement links TRBV7-8 to TRBJ2-3, with D possibly matching TRBD2 (6 bases). The CDR3 spans 15 residues. Germline CDR1 SGHVS, CDR2 FQNEAQ. The V end was cut by 5 bases, the J end by 1 base, with 13 bases between. The CDR3 is CASSTTSPRTDTQYF. CDR3 in DNA: TGTGCCAGCAGCACGACTAGTCCTCGCACAGATACGCAGTATTTT.

This clonotype occurred many times. V gene TRBV6-2 or TRBV6-3 combines with J gene TRBJ2-7; D might be TRBD1 or TRBD2, each matching 5 bases. Per germline, CDR1 MNHEY and CDR2 SVGEGT. With 8 bases removed from V and 4 bases from J, the gap between germline ends came to 12 bases. The CDR3 loop spans 12 amino acids. The CDR3 DNA follows: TGTGCCAGCGGGAGACAGCAGTACGAGCAGTACGTC. Amino acid sequence: CASGRQQYEQYV.

The rearrangement links TRBV6-5 to TRBJ1-6; possibly TRBD1 for D (5 bases). Germline V gene lookup returns CDR1 MNHEY and CDR2 SVGAGI. CDR3 length equals 15 residues. The ends were cut back, 0 bases at V and 11 bases at J, with 14 bases in the middle. CDR3 region: CASSYSVGEGTPLHF. Here the CDR3 DNA reads TGTGCCAGCAGTTACTCGGTGGGGGAGGGAACACCCCTCCACTTT.

At least ten counts were recorded for this clonotype. J is TRBJ2-5 and V is TRBV5-1; maybe TRBD2 (7 bases). The CDR3 covers 13 residues. Germline V gene data show CDR1 as SGHRS and CDR2 as YFSETQ. The V end was cut by 10 bases, the J end by 3 bases, with 16 bases between. CDR3 nucleotides: TGCGCCTCCTTTGGGGGGGCCGAAGAGACCCAGTACTTC. This encodes CASFGGAEETQYF.

This clonotype was seen a few times. The J gene is TRBJ2-3, the V gene TRBV5-6, with D unresolved. With 0 bases removed from V and 2 bases from J, the gap between germline ends came to 13 bases. The germline gives CDR1 SGHDT, CDR2 YYEEEE. There are 16 residues in the CDR3. The CDR3 nucleotides read TGTGCCAGCAGCTTGGTAACGGGTCCCCACACAGATACGCAGTATTTT. It is translated as CASSLVTGPHTDTQYF.